Given below is one T cell receptor (beta chain) in context. The sample belongs to a study of blood T cell repertoires in COVID-19. About the research overall: T cells, B-cell-depleted T cells, or PBMCs supplied cDNA or gDNA.

CDR3 length: 16 residues. V gave up 4 bases and J gave up 7 bases; unmatched junction bases: 11. CDR1 is SGHRS and CDR2 is YFSETQ in the germline V gene. Source study methods: Amplification of reference gene primers was used by the study to estimate nucleated cell counts. Clones were read by immunoSEQ multiplex PCR, and TCRdb kept only the in-frame ones, dropping some. V and J calls and clone size are as listed in that table; D and trimming were resolved from the DNA. Here the sample spans around 300,000 clones, approximately 86% being singletons. Participant ages covered roughly 18 to 89 years across about two dozen US areas. Self-reported history from a screening survey and questionnaire set each donor's cohort.

This receptor was identified in a young woman who had recovered from COVID-19. The sample consisted of PBMCs or T cells enriched from blood (not recorded which). This chain links TRBV5-1 with TRBJ2-1; the match to TRBD1 covers 10 bases. The CDR3 loop reads CASSARQGAAGNEQFF. The CDR3 DNA reads as TGCGCCAGCAGCGCACGACAGGGGGCTGCTGGAAATGAGCAGTTCTTC.